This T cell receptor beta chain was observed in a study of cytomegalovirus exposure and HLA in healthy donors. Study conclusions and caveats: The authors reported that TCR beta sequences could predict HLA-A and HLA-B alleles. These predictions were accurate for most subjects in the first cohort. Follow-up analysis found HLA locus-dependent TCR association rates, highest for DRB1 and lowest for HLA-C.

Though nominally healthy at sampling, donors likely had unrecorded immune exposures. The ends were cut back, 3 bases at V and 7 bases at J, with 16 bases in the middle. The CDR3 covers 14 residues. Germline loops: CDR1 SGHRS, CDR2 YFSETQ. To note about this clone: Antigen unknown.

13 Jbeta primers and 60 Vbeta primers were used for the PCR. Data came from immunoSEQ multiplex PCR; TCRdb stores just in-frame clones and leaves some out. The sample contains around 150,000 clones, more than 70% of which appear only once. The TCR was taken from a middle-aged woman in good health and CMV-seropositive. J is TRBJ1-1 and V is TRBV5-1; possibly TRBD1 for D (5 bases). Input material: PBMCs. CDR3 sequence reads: CASSSHQGGSEAFF. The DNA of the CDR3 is TGCGCCAGCAGCTCGCACCAGGGAGGAAGTGAAGCTTTCTTT.